The 6 T cell receptor beta chains given below trace back to one sample, sequenced in a study of OX40 agonist ivuxolimab in advanced cancers. Libraries were constructed by the immunoSEQ multiplex PCR assay. Not all clones reach the TCRdb copy of this immuneACCESS table, which keeps in-frame sequences only. Checked studies attribute under half of the gap to unresolved V genes and leave the rest unexplained. The sample table contains approximately 100,000 clones; only one count was recorded for 90% of them. The leading ten clones occupy 0.31% of the sample. Sequencing used CD4+ or CD8+ T cells sorted from blood, obtained in a trial of the OX40 agonist ivuxolimab. The receptors were sampled from an adult with an advanced solid tumor such as melanoma, head and neck, liver or kidney cancer.

V and J are TRBV2 and TRBJ2-3; 12 bases line up with TRBD2. V trimming: 6 bases; J trimming: 4 bases; junction bases outside the gene matches: 5. CDR3 length equals 15 residues. Per germline, CDR1 SNHLY and CDR2 FYNNEI. The CDR3 DNA reads as TGTGCCAGCAGAACGACTAGCGGGAGAGCAGATACGCAGTATTTT. This gives the protein CASRTTSGRADTQYF.

This chain links TRBV15 with TRBJ1-1; D remains ambiguous. V gave up 5 bases and J gave up 1 base, with 11 bases separating them. The CDR3 contains 14 residues. The germline V gene has CDR1 LNHNV and CDR2 YYDKDF (reference sequence). The CDR3 DNA sequence: TGTGCCACCAGCCCAGTCTCAAAGAACACTGAAGCTTTCTTT. Its translation: CATSPVSKNTEAFF.

The chain uses TRBV25-1 and TRBJ2-2; TRBD2 is a possible D gene (6 bases). The CDR3 is 15 amino acids. The V end lost 6 bases, the J end lost 6 bases, and 17 bases lay between the germline ends. From germline, CDR1 is MGHDK and CDR2 SYGVNS. The CDR3 coding sequence is TGTGCCAGCAGAGAGTCGGGGAGGCGCTCCGGGGAGCTGTTTTTT. Amino acids: CASRESGRRSGELFF. Based on the CDR3 plus reference TRBV25-1 and TRBJ2-2, the full variable domain is EADIYQTPRYLVIGTGKKITLECSQTMGHDKMYWYQQDPGMELHLIHYSYGVNSTEKGDLSSESTVSRIRTEHFPLTLESARPSHTSQYLCASRESGRRSGELFFGEGSRLTVL.

V usage is TRBV4-1 and J usage is TRBJ2-7; 7 bases fit TRBD1. The junction had 9 bases not matched to a gene; V was cut back by 0 bases and J by 1 base. CDR1 is MGHRA and CDR2 is YSYEKL in the germline V gene. CDR3 size: 17 residues. The CDR3 spells CASSQDGGPGQSYEQYF. The CDR3 coding sequence is TGCGCCAGCAGCCAAGACGGCGGGCCGGGACAGTCCTACGAGCAGTACTTC.

The genes are TRBV6-6 and TRBJ2-7; 9 bases line up with TRBD1. CDR3 size: 13 residues. Per the germline V gene, CDR1 is MNHNY and CDR2 is SVGAGI (reference sequence). V was clipped by 8 bases and J by 0 bases; unmatched bases: 2. The CDR3 nucleotides read TGTGCCAGCGACAGGGGGGTCTCCTACGAGCAGTACTTC. As protein: CASDRGVSYEQYF.

The chain carries TRBV4-2 and TRBJ2-1; 10 positions agree with TRBD2. The CDR3 extends over 16 amino acids. Germline-derived CDR1 and CDR2 are LGHNA and YNFKEQ. The trim removed 5 bases at V and 6 bases at J, leaving 10 bases unmatched. The DNA of the CDR3 is TGTGCCAGCAGCGGGGCCGGGACTAGCGCCTTCAATGAGCAGTTCTTC. This sequence encodes CASSGAGTSAFNEQFF.